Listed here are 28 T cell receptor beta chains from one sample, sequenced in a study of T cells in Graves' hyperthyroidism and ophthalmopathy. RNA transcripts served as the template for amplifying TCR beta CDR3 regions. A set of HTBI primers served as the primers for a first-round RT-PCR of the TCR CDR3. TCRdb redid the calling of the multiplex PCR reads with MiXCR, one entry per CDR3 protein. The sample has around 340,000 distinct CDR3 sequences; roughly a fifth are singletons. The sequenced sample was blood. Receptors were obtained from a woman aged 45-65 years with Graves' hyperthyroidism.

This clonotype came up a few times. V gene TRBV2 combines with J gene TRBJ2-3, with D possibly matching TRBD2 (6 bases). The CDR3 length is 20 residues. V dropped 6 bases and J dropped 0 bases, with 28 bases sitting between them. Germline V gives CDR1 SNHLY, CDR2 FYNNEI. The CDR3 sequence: CASSGPGTKDPSGSTDTQYF. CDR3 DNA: TGTGCCAGCAGCGGGCCTGGGACCAAAGACCCCAGCGGGAGCACAGATACGCAGTATTTT.

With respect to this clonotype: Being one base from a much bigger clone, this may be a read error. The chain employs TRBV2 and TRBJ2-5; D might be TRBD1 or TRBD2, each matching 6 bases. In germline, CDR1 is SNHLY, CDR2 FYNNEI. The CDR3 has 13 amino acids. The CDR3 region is CASSGGRQETQHF. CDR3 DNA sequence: TGTGCCAGCAGCGGGGGCCGACAAGAGACCCAGCACTTC.

The CDR3 nucleotides are TGTGCCATCAGTGAAGGGGGGTCAAAGAATGAGCAGTTCTTC. Its protein is CAISEGGSKNEQFF. This sequence joins TRBV10-3 and TRBJ2-1, with D possibly being TRBD1 or TRBD2 (6 bases each). Trimming pared 3 bases from V and 7 bases from J, leaving 13 bases between. This CDR3 is built from 14 residues. Germline V gene data show CDR1 as ENHRY and CDR2 as SYGVKD.

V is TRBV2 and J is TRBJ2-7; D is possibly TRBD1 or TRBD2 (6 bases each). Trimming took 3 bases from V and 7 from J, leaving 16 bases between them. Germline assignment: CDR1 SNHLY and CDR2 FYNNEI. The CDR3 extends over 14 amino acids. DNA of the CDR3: TGTGCCAGCAGTGAGGAGGGGGGAAGAGGGGAGCAGTACTTC. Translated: CASSEEGGRGEQYF.

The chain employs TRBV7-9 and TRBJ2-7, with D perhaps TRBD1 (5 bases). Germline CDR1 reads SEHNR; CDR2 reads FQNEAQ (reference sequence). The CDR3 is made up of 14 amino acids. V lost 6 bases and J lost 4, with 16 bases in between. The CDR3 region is CASSSSRALYEQYF. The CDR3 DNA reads TGTGCCAGCAGTTCTTCCAGGGCACTGTACGAGCAGTACTTC.

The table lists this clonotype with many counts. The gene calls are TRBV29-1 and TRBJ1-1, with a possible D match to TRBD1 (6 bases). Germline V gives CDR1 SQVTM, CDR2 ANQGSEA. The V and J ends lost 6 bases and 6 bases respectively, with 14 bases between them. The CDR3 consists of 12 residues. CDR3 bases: TGCAGCGTAGGCACAGGGAGAGCTGAAGCTTTCTTT. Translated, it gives CSVGTGRAEAFF.

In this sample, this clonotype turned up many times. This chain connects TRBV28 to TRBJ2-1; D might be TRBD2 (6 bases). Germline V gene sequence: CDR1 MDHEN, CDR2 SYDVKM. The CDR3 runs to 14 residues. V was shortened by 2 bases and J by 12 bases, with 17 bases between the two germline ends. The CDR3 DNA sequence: TGTGCCAGCAGTTTACAGCTAGCGTTAGGTGGGCAGTTCTTC. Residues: CASSLQLALGGQFF.

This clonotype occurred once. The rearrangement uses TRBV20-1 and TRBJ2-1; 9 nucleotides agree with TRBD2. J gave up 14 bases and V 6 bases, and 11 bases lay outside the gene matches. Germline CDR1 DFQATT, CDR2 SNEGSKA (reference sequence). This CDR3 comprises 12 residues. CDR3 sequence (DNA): TGCAGTGCCTTAGCGGGAGAAGAGATGGAGTTCTTC. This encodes CSALAGEEMEFF.

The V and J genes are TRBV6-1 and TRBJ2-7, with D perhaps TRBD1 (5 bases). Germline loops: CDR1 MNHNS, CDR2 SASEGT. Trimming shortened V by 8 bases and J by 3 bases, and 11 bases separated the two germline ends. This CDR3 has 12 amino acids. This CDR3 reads CASGADNYEQYF. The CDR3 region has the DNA TGTGCCAGCGGGGCAGATAACTACGAGCAGTACTTC.

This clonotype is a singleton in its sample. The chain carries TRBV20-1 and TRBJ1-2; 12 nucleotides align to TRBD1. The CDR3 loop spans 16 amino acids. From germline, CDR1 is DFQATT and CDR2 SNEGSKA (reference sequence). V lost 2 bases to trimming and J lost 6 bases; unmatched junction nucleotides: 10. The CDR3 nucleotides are TGCAGTGCTAGACGACCCGGGACAGGGGGCGCGGATGGCTACACCTTC. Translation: CSARRPGTGGADGYTF.

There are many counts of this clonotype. The DNA of the CDR3 is TGCAGCGTTGAAGATGGGGTCCTCCATGGGACCCAGTACTTC. Encoded protein: CSVEDGVLHGTQYF. The chain couples TRBV29-1 to TRBJ2-5, with D unresolved. Germline-derived CDR1 and CDR2 are SQVTM and ANQGSEA. The CDR3 extends over 14 amino acids. V was clipped by 0 bases and J by 7 bases, with 15 bases between them.

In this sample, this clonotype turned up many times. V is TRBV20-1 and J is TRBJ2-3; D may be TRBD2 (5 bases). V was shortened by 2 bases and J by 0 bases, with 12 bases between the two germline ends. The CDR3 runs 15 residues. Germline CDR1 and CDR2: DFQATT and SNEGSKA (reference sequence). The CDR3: CSARRLGGSTDTQYF. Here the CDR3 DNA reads TGCAGTGCTAGACGACTTGGCGGGAGCACAGATACGCAGTATTTT.

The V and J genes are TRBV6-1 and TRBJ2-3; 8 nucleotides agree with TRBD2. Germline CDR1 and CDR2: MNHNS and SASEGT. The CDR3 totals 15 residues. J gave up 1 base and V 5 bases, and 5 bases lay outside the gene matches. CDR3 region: CASSTSGARTDTQYF. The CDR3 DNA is TGTGCCAGCAGTACTAGCGGAGCCCGCACAGATACGCAGTATTTT.

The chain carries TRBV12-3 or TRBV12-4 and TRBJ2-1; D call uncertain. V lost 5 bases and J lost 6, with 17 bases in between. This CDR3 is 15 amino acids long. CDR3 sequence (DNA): TGTGCCAGCAGTAACTTTTCAAATCCTTCCAATGAGCAGTTCTTC. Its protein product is CASSNFSNPSNEQFF.

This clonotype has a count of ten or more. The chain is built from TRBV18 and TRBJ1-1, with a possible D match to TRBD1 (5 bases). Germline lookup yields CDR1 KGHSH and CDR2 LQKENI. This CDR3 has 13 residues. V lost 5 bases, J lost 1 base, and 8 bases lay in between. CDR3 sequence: CASSFDRNTEAFF. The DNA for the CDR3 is TGTGCCAGCTCATTCGACAGGAACACTGAAGCTTTCTTT. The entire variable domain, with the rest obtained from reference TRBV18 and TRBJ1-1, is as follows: NAGVMQNPRHLVRRRGQEARLRCSPMKGHSHVYWYRQLPEEGLKFMVYLQKENIIDESGMPKERFSAEFPKEGPSILRIQQVVRGDSAAYFCASSFDRNTEAFFGQGTRLTVV.

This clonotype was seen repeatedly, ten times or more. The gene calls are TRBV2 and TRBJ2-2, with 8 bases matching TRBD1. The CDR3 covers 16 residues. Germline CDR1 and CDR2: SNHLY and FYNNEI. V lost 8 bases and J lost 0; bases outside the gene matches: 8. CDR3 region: CASSKDRDANTGELFF. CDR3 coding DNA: TGTGCCAGCTCCAAGGACAGGGACGCGAACACCGGGGAGCTGTTTTTT.

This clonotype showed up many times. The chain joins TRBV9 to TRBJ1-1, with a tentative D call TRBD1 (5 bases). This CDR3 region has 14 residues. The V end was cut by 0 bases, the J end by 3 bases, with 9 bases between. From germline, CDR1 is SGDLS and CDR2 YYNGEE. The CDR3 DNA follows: TGTGCCAGCAGCGTAGATCAGGGTCACACTGAAGCTTTCTTT. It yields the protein CASSVDQGHTEAFF.

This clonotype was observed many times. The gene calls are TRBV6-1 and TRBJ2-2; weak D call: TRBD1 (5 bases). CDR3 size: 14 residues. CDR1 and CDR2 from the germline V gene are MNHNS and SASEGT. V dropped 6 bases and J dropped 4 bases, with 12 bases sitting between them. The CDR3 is CASRSDSFTGELFF. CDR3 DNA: TGTGCCAGCAGAAGTGACAGTTTCACCGGGGAGCTGTTTTTT.

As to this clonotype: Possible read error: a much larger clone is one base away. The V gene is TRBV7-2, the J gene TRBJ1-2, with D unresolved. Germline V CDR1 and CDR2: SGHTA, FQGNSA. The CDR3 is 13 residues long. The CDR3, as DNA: TGTGCCAGCAGCCTGATTGACTTCTATGGCTACGCCTTC. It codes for CASSLIDFYGYAF.

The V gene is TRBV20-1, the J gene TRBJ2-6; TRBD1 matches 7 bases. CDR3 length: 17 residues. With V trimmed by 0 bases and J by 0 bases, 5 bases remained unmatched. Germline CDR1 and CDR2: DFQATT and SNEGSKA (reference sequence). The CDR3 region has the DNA TGCAGTGCTAGAGACCTGGGACAGAGCTCTGGGGCCAACGTCCTGACTTTC. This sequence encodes CSARDLGQSSGANVLTF.

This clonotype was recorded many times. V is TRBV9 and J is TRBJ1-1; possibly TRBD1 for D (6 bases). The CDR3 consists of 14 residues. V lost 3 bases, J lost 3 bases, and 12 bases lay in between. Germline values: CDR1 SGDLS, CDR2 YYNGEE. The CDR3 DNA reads TGTGCCAGCAGCGCAGCAGGGGCCGACACTGAAGCTTTCTTT. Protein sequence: CASSAAGADTEAFF.

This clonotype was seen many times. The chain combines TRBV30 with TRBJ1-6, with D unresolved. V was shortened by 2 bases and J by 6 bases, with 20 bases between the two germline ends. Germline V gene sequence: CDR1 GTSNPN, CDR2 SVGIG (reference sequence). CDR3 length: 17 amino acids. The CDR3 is CAWSSRASRFGNSPLHF. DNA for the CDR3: TGTGCCTGGAGTAGTCGGGCCTCCCGCTTCGGTAATTCACCCCTCCACTTT.

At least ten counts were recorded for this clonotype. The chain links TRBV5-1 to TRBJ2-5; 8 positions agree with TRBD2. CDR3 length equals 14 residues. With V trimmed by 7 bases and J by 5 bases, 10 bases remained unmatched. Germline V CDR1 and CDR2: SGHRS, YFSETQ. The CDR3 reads CASAAGTSRETQYF. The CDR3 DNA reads TGCGCCAGCGCTGCCGGGACTAGTAGGGAGACCCAGTACTTC.

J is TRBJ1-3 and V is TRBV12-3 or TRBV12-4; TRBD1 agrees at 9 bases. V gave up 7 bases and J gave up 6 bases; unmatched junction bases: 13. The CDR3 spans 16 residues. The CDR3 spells CASTPQSGTGLNTIYF. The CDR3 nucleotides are TGTGCCAGCACCCCGCAGTCAGGGACAGGGTTAAACACCATATATTTT.

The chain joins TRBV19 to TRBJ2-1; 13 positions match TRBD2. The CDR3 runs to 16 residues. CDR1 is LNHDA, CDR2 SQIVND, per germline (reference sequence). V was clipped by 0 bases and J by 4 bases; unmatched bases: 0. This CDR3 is CASSIELAGGYNEQFF. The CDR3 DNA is TGTGCCAGTAGTATAGAACTAGCGGGAGGGTACAATGAGCAGTTCTTC.

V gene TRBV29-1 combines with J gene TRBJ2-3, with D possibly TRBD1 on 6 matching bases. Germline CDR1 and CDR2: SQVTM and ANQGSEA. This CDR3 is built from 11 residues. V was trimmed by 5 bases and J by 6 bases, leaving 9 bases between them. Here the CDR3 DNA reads TGCAGCGTTTCTCAGGGGGATACGCAGTATTTT. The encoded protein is CSVSQGDTQYF.

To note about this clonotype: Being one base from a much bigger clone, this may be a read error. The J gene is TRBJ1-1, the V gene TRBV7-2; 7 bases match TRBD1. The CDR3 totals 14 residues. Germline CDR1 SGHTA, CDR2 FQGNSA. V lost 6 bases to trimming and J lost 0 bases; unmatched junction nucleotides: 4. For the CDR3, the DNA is TGTGCCAGCAGTGGACAGGTAATGAACACTGAAGCTTTCTTT. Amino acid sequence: CASSGQVMNTEAFF.

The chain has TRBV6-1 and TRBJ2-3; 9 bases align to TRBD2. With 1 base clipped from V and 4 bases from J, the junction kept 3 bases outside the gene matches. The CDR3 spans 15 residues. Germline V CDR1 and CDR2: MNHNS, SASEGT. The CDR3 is CASSEDSGGADTQYF. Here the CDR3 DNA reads TGTGCCAGCAGTGAAGATAGCGGGGGCGCAGATACGCAGTATTTT.